Described below is a single T cell receptor (beta chain) sequence and its context. Its target is unknown. The conserved final phenylalanine or tryptophan is absent from the CDR3, which likely points to a read error. Scientists recovered RNA and DNA together from roughly 21-30 mg of unsorted bulk tissue. With around 490 ng total RNA as template and a constant-region primer, TCR beta cDNA was made. A slightly modified ARM-PCR protocol with three nested multiplex PCR rounds produced these TCR beta libraries. Both of the initial two PCR rounds ran for about 9 cycles and employed TRBV1-TRBV30 forward primers alongside a C-beta reverse primer. TCRdb re-derived calls from the multiplex PCR reads in MiXCR, one entry per CDR3 protein. The sample consists of 55,000 to 70,000 distinct CDR3 sequences, less than 75% of them appearing once. The data stem from a study of tumor-infiltrating lymphocytes in primary liver carcinoma. Across the whole study: Patients were both men and women, whose ages ran from 30 to 69 years.

CDR3 length: 14 residues. Germline loops: CDR1 SGHAT, CDR2 FQNNGV. General study results and limits: Lesser overlap characterized tumor-adjacent and tumor-blood pairs relative to tumor region pairs.

The genes are TRBV11-2 and TRBJ1-1; 8 bases agree with TRBD1. The TCR was taken from a man aged 35 to 55 with primary liver carcinoma and hepatitis B virus infection. The sample was liver tumor tissue from sampling region 2. The subset is: tumor region T2, inferior pole. CDR3 DNA sequence: TGTGCCATCAGCCGGGACAGGATAATGACTGAAGCTTTCCTT. Its protein is CAISRDRIMTEAFL.